This TCR beta chain comes out of a study of blood T cell repertoires in COVID-19. As for the study in general: COVID-19 samples collected from the United States, Italy and Spain covered acute and convalescent phases.

V lost 0 bases and J lost 0; bases outside the gene matches: 10. This CDR3 has 20 residues. Germline loops: CDR1 KGHDR, CDR2 SFDVKD. The table came from immunoSEQ multiplex PCR; TCRdb's copy has only in-frame clones and leaves some out. The table records about 160,000 clones, approximately 90% of them present only once. The rearrangement links TRBV24-1 to TRBJ1-5, with 10 bases lining up with TRBD1. This clonotype was obtained from a middle-aged man with acute or convalescent COVID-19. The sequencing sample was made of peripheral blood. CDR3 amino acids: CATSDLRDRGFNCSNQPQHF. CDR3 nucleotide sequence: TGTGCCACCAGTGATTTGAGGGACAGGGGATTCAATTGTAGCAATCAGCCCCAGCATTTT.